This TCR beta chain was found in a study of T cell responses to AZD1222 COVID-19 vaccine. Measured with immunoSEQ multiplex PCR; TCRdb has only the in-frame clones, and not every one. The sample holds 95,000 to 150,000 clones, 85% to 90% seen once. General observations from the study: Dominant at 160-218 and 743-854, vaccine-associated CD4 TCRs also spanned spike. The study reported that nearly half of spike-specific TCRs target unmutated variant regions. The donors showed a predominance of white British ancestry and of females, with possible underestimation of clonal diversity. Seropositive AZD1222 recipients at baseline numbered only five to seven.

On this clone itself: What it binds is unknown.

The sample in question was peripheral blood, obtained on day 0 of MenACWY control vaccination. The receptor comes from an adult in good health.

The CDR3 DNA is TGTGCCAGCAGCCCAGGGTCGGGACACCCCACAGATACGCAGTATTTT. The encoded protein is CASSPGSGHPTDTQYF. This chain links TRBV3-1 (or the pseudogene TRBV3-2) with TRBJ2-3, with D possibly being TRBD1 (6 bases). Germline V gene sequence: CDR1 LGHDT, CDR2 YNNKEL (reference sequence). V dropped 4 bases and J dropped 2 bases, with 16 bases sitting between them. The CDR3 totals 16 residues.